These 27 T cell receptor beta chains were sequenced from one sample in a study of CD8 T cells in Susac syndrome. The RNA input was roughly 0.5 to 1 ug, and it was reverse transcribed with random hexamers. MiXCR, applied by TCRdb to the immunoSEQ multiplex PCR reads, yields one record per CDR3 protein. This table holds some 120,000 distinct CDR3 sequences, roughly 94% found once. The sequencing input was CD4+ T cells from PBMCs. All receptors derive from a human donor with multiple sclerosis.

The V gene is TRBV12-3 or TRBV12-4, the J gene TRBJ2-2; perhaps D is TRBD1 or TRBD2 (5 bases each). The CDR3 consists of 13 residues. The V and J ends lost 6 bases and 6 bases respectively, with 11 bases between them. CDR3 DNA: TGTGCCAGCAGACCTCGGGACGCCGGGGAGCTGTTTTTT. Translating it yields CASRPRDAGELFF.

V and J are TRBV5-6 and TRBJ2-7; D is possibly TRBD1 (6 bases). The germline V gene has CDR1 SGHDT and CDR2 YYEEEE. The CDR3 runs 12 residues. V lost 4 bases and J 6 bases, leaving 11 bases between the germline ends. The CDR3 is CASSANRAEQYF. The CDR3 DNA reads as TGTGCCAGCAGCGCCAACAGGGCCGAGCAGTACTTC.

The V call is TRBV7-2, the J call TRBJ2-7, with D unclear. The length of the CDR3 is 11 residues. CDR1 is SGHTA, CDR2 FQGNSA, per germline. V dropped 5 bases and J dropped 9 bases, with 11 bases sitting between them. The CDR3 sequence is CASSLGSRQYF. Written as DNA, the CDR3 is TGTGCCAGCAGCCTCGGGTCGCGGCAGTACTTC. Variable domain in full (rest from reference TRBV7-2 and TRBJ2-7): GAGVSQSPSNKVTEKGKDVELRCDPISGHTALYWYRQSLGQGLEFLIYFQGNSAPDKSGLPSDRFSAERTGGSVSTLTIQRTQQEDSAVYLCASSLGSRQYFGPGTRLTVT.

This clonotype was seen just once. The gene calls are TRBV19 and TRBJ1-1, with D tentatively TRBD1 (6 bases). In germline, CDR1 is LNHDA, CDR2 SQIVND (reference sequence). There are 11 residues in the CDR3. The V and J ends lost 6 bases and 13 bases respectively, with 15 bases between them. The CDR3 loop is CASRLTGNLFF. The CDR3 DNA is TGTGCCAGTAGGCTGACAGGCAACCTTTTCTTT.

This chain connects TRBV20-1 to TRBJ2-5; no reliable D call. The germline V gene encodes CDR1 DFQATT and CDR2 SNEGSKA (reference sequence). Trimming shortened V by 3 bases and J by 5 bases, and 10 bases separated the two germline ends. This CDR3 is 12 amino acids long. The CDR3 DNA is TGCAGTGCTAGTTGGGTGGGGGAGACCCAGTACTTC. Translated, it gives CSASWVGETQYF.

The chain is built from TRBV5-1 and TRBJ1-5, with 10 bases lining up with TRBD1. Germline V gene sequence: CDR1 SGHRS, CDR2 YFSETQ. The trim removed 5 bases at V and 5 bases at J, leaving 4 bases unmatched. The CDR3 totals 14 residues. The CDR3 coding sequence is TGCGCCAGCAGTACCGGGACAGGGGATCAGCCCCAGCATTTT. Amino acid sequence: CASSTGTGDQPQHF.

This chain joins TRBV7-2 and TRBJ2-7; D not certain. Trimming took off 1 base at V and 4 bases at J, with 5 bases between the two ends. The CDR3 extends over 12 amino acids. The germline V gene has CDR1 SGHTA and CDR2 FQGNSA. The DNA for the CDR3 is TGTGCCAGCAGCTTAGAGTGGTACGAGCAGTACTTC. It yields the protein CASSLEWYEQYF.

The chain combines TRBV30 with TRBJ2-1; no firm D call. Germline V CDR1 and CDR2: GTSNPN, SVGIG (reference sequence). This CDR3 is built from 12 residues. The V end was cut by 2 bases, the J end by 8 bases, with 10 bases between. The DNA of the CDR3 is TGTGCCTGGAGTCCCCCACCATATGAGCAGTTCTTC. It is translated as CAWSPPPYEQFF.

The chain links TRBV29-1 to TRBJ2-7; D may match TRBD1 or TRBD2 (5 bases each). Germline V lookup: CDR1 SQVTM, CDR2 ANQGSEA. The CDR3 contains 13 residues. V lost 4 bases, J lost 2 bases, and 12 bases lay in between. The CDR3 region is CSVARDATYEQYF. The CDR3, as DNA: TGCAGCGTTGCTCGGGACGCGACCTACGAGCAGTACTTC.

This clonotype was found once. The genes are TRBV7-6 and TRBJ2-3; TRBD2 agrees at 7 bases. This CDR3 has 15 residues. V gave up 0 bases and J gave up 0 bases; unmatched junction bases: 0. CDR1 is SGHVS and CDR2 is FNYEAQ in the germline V gene. CDR3 sequence (DNA): TGTGCCAGCAGCTTAGCTAGCGGGAGCACAGATACGCAGTATTTT. This sequence encodes CASSLASGSTDTQYF.

The V call is TRBV20-1, the J call TRBJ2-7; no clear D gene. The CDR3 runs 12 residues. Germline loops: CDR1 DFQATT, CDR2 SNEGSKA (reference sequence). The V and J ends lost 2 bases and 0 bases respectively, with 5 bases between them. The CDR3 sequence is CSARPGSYEQYF. The DNA of the CDR3 is TGCAGTGCTAGACCGGGCTCCTACGAGCAGTACTTC.

V is TRBV13 and J is TRBJ1-2; 8 bases align to TRBD1. The CDR3 has 15 amino acids. Germline trimming cut 5 bases from V and 3 bases from J; bases unmatched to any gene: 8. Germline V gives CDR1 PRHDT, CDR2 FYEKMQ (reference sequence). The CDR3 loop reads CASSPGTGHDYGYTF. CDR3 sequence (DNA): TGTGCCAGCAGCCCCGGGACAGGACACGACTATGGCTACACCTTC.

This sequence joins TRBV14 and TRBJ1-1; TRBD1 matches 7 bases. This CDR3 has 15 residues. Germline V gene sequence: CDR1 SGHDN, CDR2 FVKESK. Germline trimming cut 4 bases from V and 1 base from J; bases unmatched to any gene: 6. The CDR3 is CASSRTGAPNTEAFF. CDR3 sequence (DNA): TGTGCCAGCAGCCGCACAGGGGCCCCGAACACTGAAGCTTTCTTT.

The chain joins TRBV12-5 to TRBJ1-2, with D maybe TRBD1 (5 bases). The CDR3 contains 14 residues. With 6 bases removed from V and 3 bases from J, the gap between germline ends came to 14 bases. Germline assignment: CDR1 LGHNT and CDR2 FRNRAP. The CDR3 region has the DNA TGTGCTAGTGGATTACCGGGACTCCACTATGGCTACACCTTC. Translating gives CASGLPGLHYGYTF.

This chain links TRBV12-3 or TRBV12-4 with TRBJ1-5; the match to TRBD1 covers 7 bases. The V gene end was trimmed by 1 base and the J gene end by 3 bases; junction bases not matched to a gene: 6. This CDR3 is built from 16 residues. The CDR3, as DNA: TGTGCCAGCAGTTTAGTTTCGGGACAGACCAATCAGCCCCAGCATTTT. Amino acids: CASSLVSGQTNQPQHF.

V usage is TRBV5-1 and J usage is TRBJ2-1; 7 nucleotides match TRBD1. Germline V lookup: CDR1 SGHRS, CDR2 YFSETQ. V dropped 5 bases and J dropped 6; count of bases not matched to a gene: 8. The CDR3 spans 14 residues. CDR3 sequence reads: CASSSQGSGNEQFF. The CDR3 DNA follows: TGCGCCAGCAGTTCACAGGGGTCGGGCAATGAGCAGTTCTTC.

The CDR3 coding sequence is TGTGCCAGCAGCTTACGCCCGGGACGGCTCTCCTACGAGCAGTACTTC. As protein: CASSLRPGRLSYEQYF. This rearrangement joins TRBV7-8 to TRBJ2-7; the D call may be TRBD1 or TRBD2 (5 bases each). Germline lookup yields CDR1 SGHVS and CDR2 FQNEAQ. V dropped 2 bases and J dropped 0 bases, with 14 bases sitting between them. This CDR3 is 16 amino acids long.

The gene calls are TRBV30 and TRBJ2-7; possibly TRBD1 for D (6 bases). The CDR3 runs 12 residues. In germline, CDR1 is GTSNPN, CDR2 SVGIG (reference sequence). Trimming took 0 bases from V and 3 from J, leaving 6 bases between them. The CDR3, as DNA: TGTGCCTGGAGTGTAGGGGGCTACGAGCAGTACTTC. Translation: CAWSVGGYEQYF.

V is TRBV7-2 and J is TRBJ2-7; 7 positions match TRBD2. The CDR3 totals 15 residues. The J segment lost 2 bases and the V segment lost 1 base, leaving 5 bases of the junction unmatched. Germline V gene lookup returns CDR1 SGHTA and CDR2 FQGNSA. In nucleotides, the CDR3 is TGTGCCAGCAGCTTAGAAAGGCTAGCGGCCTACGAGCAGTACTTC. Translating it yields CASSLERLAAYEQYF.

The chain links TRBV12-3 or TRBV12-4 to TRBJ2-3; no firm D call. This CDR3 contains 14 residues. V lost 7 bases and J lost 2, with 13 bases in between. The CDR3 DNA follows: TGTGCCAGCACTCCGAGGCATACCACAGATACGCAGTATTTT. Translated, it gives CASTPRHTTDTQYF.

The chain carries TRBV12-3 or TRBV12-4 and TRBJ2-7, with 8 bases aligning to TRBD2. The trim removed 5 bases at V and 7 bases at J, leaving 10 bases unmatched. This CDR3 is built from 14 residues. The CDR3 DNA sequence: TGTGCCAGCAGTGAAGCGGGGGAACTGCTGGAGCAGTACTTC. Its translation is CASSEAGELLEQYF.

Only a few counts were recorded for this clonotype. The chain uses TRBV29-1 and TRBJ1-2, with TRBD1 matching over 7 bases. Trimming removed 5 bases from V and 4 bases from J; junction bases left unmatched: 7. CDR1 and CDR2 from the germline V gene are SQVTM and ANQGSEA. The CDR3 is 13 amino acids. The CDR3, as DNA: TGCAGCGTTTACGGGGGACAGCTCTATGGCTACACCTTC. It codes for CSVYGGQLYGYTF.

The chain combines TRBV29-1 with TRBJ1-1; TRBD1 aligns across 9 bases. V gave up 5 bases and J gave up 1 base; unmatched junction bases: 8. The CDR3 has 15 residues. The V gene's germline CDR1 is SQVTM and CDR2 ANQGSEA. Here the CDR3 reads CSVQSGTGRNTEAFF. CDR3 DNA sequence: TGCAGCGTTCAATCCGGGACAGGGAGGAACACTGAAGCTTTCTTT.

The chain's CDR3 is CASSIHGGETQYF. Written as DNA, the CDR3 is TGTGCCAGTAGTATCCACGGGGGTGAGACCCAGTACTTC. The gene calls are TRBV19 and TRBJ2-5; D possibly corresponds to TRBD2 (6 bases). The CDR3 consists of 13 residues. Looked up from germline, CDR1 is LNHDA and CDR2 is SQIVND (reference sequence). The V end lost 3 bases, the J end lost 5 bases, and 10 bases lay between the germline ends.

V gene TRBV5-4 combines with J gene TRBJ2-7, with 7 bases fitting TRBD1. J lost 3 bases, V lost 2 bases, and 2 bases had no gene match. CDR3 length equals 13 residues. Germline assignment: CDR1 SGHNT and CDR2 YYREEE (reference sequence). The CDR3 protein is CASSFTGVYEQYF. CDR3 nucleotides: TGTGCCAGCAGCTTCACAGGGGTCTACGAGCAGTACTTC.

The rearrangement joins TRBV19 to TRBJ2-2; 12 bases are shared with TRBD2. The CDR3 extends over 15 amino acids. Trimming at V came to 4 bases and at J to 5 bases, leaving 2 bases not matched to a gene. CDR1 and CDR2 from the germline V gene are LNHDA and SQIVND (reference sequence). CDR3 coding DNA: TGTGCCAGTAGTAAGGGGACTAGCGGGACCGGGGAGCTGTTTTTT. Amino acids: CASSKGTSGTGELFF.

The chain employs TRBV19 and TRBJ1-1, with D possibly TRBD1 on 6 matching bases. This CDR3 is built from 13 residues. The germline V and J ends were trimmed by 7 bases and 6 bases, with 15 bases remaining between them. Germline loops: CDR1 LNHDA, CDR2 SQIVND (reference sequence). The CDR3 DNA follows: TGTGCCAGTAAGGGGACACCATACCCTGAAGCTTTCTTT. It codes for CASKGTPYPEAFF.